Listed below are T cell receptor beta chains from one sample, sequenced in a study of blood T cell repertoires in COVID-19. Sequencing was performed with immunoSEQ multiplex PCR; in TCRdb, only in-frame clones are kept and a portion is missing. The top ten clones hold roughly 13% of a sample with more than 9,000 clones, over 80% of them seen once. Sequenced input: peripheral blood. Receptor source: a human donor in a cohort sampled during active COVID-19. Each CDR3 is given with its conserved first and last residue. D genes are given only for firm matches. Only part of the rows carry a size: once, few, many, or a class if the clone is expanded.

j_call d_call v_call clone_size cdr3_nt cdr3_aa
TRBJ2-1 TRBD1 TRBV9 NA TGTGCCAGCAGCGTAGGGGACAGCCACAATGAGCAGTTCTTC CASSVGDSHNEQFF
TRBJ2-3 TRBD2 TRBV19 NA TGTGCCAGCCAGACTAGCGGGAGAGGGACAGATACGCAGTATTTT CASQTSGRGTDTQYF
TRBJ2-7 NA TRBV6-6 NA TGTGCCAGCAGTGCGGATTTCTCCTACGAGCAGTACTTC CASSADFSYEQYF
TRBJ2-1 TRBD2 TRBV27 NA TGTGCCAGCAGTTTTTTTATGGGCGGGAGGGCCGGTGAGCAGTTCTTC CASSFFMGGRAGEQFF
TRBJ2-2 TRBD1 TRBV12-3/TRBV12-4 NA TGTGCCAGCAGTTACAGGGGGTTCGGGGAGCTGTTTTTT CASSYRGFGELFF
TRBJ2-7 TRBD2 TRBV6-5 NA TGTGCCAGCAGGGGACTAGCGGGAGGGATCTACGAGCAGTACTTC CASRGLAGGIYEQYF
TRBJ2-3 TRBD2 TRBV19 NA TGTGCCAGTAGGCCGACTAGCGCAAGCACAGATACGCAGTATTTT CASRPTSASTDTQYF
TRBJ1-3 NA TRBV7-8 NA TGTGCCAGCAGCCTATTCACAGGGTTGGAAAACACCATATATTTT CASSLFTGLENTIYF
TRBJ2-1 TRBD2 TRBV5-6 NA TGTGCCAGCAGTCTAGGCAGCGGGAGGGTTGGTGAGCAGTTCTTC CASSLGSGRVGEQFF
TRBJ2-3 NA TRBV19 NA TGTGCCAGTAGTTCATACAGGGCCACTAGCACAGATACGCAGTATTTT CASSSYRATSTDTQYF
TRBJ2-1 NA TRBV11-2 few TGTGCCAGCAGCTTAGACATCGCGGTGGTCTACAATGAGCAGTTCTTC CASSLDIAVVYNEQFF
TRBJ2-3 TRBD2 TRBV19 NA TGTGCCAGCCGATCCCGCGGACTAGCGGGAGGGTGGCCAGATACGCAGTATTTT CASRSRGLAGGWPDTQYF
TRBJ1-1 TRBD1 TRBV28 NA TGTGCCAGCAGGCCCGACAGGGGGAGGAACACTGAAGCTTTCTTT CASRPDRGRNTEAFF
TRBJ2-1 TRBD2 TRBV27 NA TGTGCCAGCAGTTTATCCCGGACTAGCGGGAGGGCCTACAATGAGCAGTTCTTC CASSLSRTSGRAYNEQFF
TRBJ2-3 TRBD1 TRBV14 NA TGTGCCAGCAGCCAGCGACAGGGGGCTACAGATACGCAGTATTTT CASSQRQGATDTQYF
TRBJ2-1 NA TRBV21-1 NA TGTGCCAGCAGCAAAGTCCCAGGAAGAAAGTGGCAGTTCTTC CASSKVPGRKWQFF
TRBJ2-4 NA TRBV10-1 NA TGCGCCAGCAGTGAGTCGGAAACAGGGAAAAACATTCAGTACTTC CASSESETGKNIQYF
TRBJ1-4 TRBD1 TRBV28 NA TGTGCCAGTCAGGACAGGGGGCTGCAAAAACTGTTTTTT CASQDRGLQKLFF
TRBJ2-2 NA TRBV9 NA TGTGCCAGCAGGGACTCCGCGAACACCGGGGAGCTGTTTTTT CASRDSANTGELFF
TRBJ2-7 NA TRBV13 once TGTGCCAGCACTTTTCGAAACGGGAGAAGGCTCGAGCAGTACTTC CASTFRNGRRLEQYF
TRBJ2-3 NA TRBV27 NA TGTGCCAGCAGTCTTAGCGGCACAGATACGCAGTATTTT CASSLSGTDTQYF
TRBJ2-7 TRBD2 TRBV11-2 few TGTGCCAGCAGCCGCGGCCCTAGCGGGAGTCTCTACGAGCAGTACTTC CASSRGPSGSLYEQYF
TRBJ2-7 TRBD2 TRBV25-1 NA TGTGCCAGCAGTGAGTGGGGGGGCTCCTACGAGCAGTACTTC CASSEWGGSYEQYF
TRBJ2-7 NA TRBV12-5 NA TGTGCTAGTGGTTTGCCAAGGGGGACCTTTACCTACGAGCAGTACTTC CASGLPRGTFTYEQYF
TRBJ2-7 TRBD1 TRBV19 NA TGTGCCAGTAGTATAGGTCGGACAGGATTTAACGAGCAGTACTTC CASSIGRTGFNEQYF
TRBJ1-6 TRBD1 TRBV6-5 NA TGTGCCAGCAGGACAGGGCGGAATTCACCCCTCCACTTT CASRTGRNSPLHF
TRBJ2-7 TRBD1 TRBV7-9 NA TGTGCCAGCAGCTTGTCCGGGACAGGGACCGAGCAGTACTTC CASSLSGTGTEQYF
TRBJ2-3 NA TRBV7-9 NA TGTGCCAGCAGACGGCTAGCTGCTACAGATACGCAGTATTTT CASRRLAATDTQYF